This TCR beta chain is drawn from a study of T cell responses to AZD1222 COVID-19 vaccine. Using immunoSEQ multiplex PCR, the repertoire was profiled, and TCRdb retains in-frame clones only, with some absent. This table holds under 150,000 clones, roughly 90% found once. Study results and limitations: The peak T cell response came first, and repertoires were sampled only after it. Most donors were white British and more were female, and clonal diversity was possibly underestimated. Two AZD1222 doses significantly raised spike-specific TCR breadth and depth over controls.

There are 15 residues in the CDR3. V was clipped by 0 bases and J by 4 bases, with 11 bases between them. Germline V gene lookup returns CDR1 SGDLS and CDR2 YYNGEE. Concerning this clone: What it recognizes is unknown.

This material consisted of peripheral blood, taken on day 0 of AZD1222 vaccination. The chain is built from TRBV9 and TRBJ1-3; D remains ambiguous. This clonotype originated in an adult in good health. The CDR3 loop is CASSVVGVPGNTIYF. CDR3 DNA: TGTGCCAGCAGCGTAGTCGGGGTCCCGGGAAACACCATATATTTT. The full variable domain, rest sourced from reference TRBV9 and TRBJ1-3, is DSGVTQTPKHLITATGQRVTLRCSPRSGDLSVYWYQQSLDQGLQFLIQYYNGEERAKGNILERFSAQQFPDLHSELNLSSLELGDSALYFCASSVVGVPGNTIYFGEGSWLTVV.